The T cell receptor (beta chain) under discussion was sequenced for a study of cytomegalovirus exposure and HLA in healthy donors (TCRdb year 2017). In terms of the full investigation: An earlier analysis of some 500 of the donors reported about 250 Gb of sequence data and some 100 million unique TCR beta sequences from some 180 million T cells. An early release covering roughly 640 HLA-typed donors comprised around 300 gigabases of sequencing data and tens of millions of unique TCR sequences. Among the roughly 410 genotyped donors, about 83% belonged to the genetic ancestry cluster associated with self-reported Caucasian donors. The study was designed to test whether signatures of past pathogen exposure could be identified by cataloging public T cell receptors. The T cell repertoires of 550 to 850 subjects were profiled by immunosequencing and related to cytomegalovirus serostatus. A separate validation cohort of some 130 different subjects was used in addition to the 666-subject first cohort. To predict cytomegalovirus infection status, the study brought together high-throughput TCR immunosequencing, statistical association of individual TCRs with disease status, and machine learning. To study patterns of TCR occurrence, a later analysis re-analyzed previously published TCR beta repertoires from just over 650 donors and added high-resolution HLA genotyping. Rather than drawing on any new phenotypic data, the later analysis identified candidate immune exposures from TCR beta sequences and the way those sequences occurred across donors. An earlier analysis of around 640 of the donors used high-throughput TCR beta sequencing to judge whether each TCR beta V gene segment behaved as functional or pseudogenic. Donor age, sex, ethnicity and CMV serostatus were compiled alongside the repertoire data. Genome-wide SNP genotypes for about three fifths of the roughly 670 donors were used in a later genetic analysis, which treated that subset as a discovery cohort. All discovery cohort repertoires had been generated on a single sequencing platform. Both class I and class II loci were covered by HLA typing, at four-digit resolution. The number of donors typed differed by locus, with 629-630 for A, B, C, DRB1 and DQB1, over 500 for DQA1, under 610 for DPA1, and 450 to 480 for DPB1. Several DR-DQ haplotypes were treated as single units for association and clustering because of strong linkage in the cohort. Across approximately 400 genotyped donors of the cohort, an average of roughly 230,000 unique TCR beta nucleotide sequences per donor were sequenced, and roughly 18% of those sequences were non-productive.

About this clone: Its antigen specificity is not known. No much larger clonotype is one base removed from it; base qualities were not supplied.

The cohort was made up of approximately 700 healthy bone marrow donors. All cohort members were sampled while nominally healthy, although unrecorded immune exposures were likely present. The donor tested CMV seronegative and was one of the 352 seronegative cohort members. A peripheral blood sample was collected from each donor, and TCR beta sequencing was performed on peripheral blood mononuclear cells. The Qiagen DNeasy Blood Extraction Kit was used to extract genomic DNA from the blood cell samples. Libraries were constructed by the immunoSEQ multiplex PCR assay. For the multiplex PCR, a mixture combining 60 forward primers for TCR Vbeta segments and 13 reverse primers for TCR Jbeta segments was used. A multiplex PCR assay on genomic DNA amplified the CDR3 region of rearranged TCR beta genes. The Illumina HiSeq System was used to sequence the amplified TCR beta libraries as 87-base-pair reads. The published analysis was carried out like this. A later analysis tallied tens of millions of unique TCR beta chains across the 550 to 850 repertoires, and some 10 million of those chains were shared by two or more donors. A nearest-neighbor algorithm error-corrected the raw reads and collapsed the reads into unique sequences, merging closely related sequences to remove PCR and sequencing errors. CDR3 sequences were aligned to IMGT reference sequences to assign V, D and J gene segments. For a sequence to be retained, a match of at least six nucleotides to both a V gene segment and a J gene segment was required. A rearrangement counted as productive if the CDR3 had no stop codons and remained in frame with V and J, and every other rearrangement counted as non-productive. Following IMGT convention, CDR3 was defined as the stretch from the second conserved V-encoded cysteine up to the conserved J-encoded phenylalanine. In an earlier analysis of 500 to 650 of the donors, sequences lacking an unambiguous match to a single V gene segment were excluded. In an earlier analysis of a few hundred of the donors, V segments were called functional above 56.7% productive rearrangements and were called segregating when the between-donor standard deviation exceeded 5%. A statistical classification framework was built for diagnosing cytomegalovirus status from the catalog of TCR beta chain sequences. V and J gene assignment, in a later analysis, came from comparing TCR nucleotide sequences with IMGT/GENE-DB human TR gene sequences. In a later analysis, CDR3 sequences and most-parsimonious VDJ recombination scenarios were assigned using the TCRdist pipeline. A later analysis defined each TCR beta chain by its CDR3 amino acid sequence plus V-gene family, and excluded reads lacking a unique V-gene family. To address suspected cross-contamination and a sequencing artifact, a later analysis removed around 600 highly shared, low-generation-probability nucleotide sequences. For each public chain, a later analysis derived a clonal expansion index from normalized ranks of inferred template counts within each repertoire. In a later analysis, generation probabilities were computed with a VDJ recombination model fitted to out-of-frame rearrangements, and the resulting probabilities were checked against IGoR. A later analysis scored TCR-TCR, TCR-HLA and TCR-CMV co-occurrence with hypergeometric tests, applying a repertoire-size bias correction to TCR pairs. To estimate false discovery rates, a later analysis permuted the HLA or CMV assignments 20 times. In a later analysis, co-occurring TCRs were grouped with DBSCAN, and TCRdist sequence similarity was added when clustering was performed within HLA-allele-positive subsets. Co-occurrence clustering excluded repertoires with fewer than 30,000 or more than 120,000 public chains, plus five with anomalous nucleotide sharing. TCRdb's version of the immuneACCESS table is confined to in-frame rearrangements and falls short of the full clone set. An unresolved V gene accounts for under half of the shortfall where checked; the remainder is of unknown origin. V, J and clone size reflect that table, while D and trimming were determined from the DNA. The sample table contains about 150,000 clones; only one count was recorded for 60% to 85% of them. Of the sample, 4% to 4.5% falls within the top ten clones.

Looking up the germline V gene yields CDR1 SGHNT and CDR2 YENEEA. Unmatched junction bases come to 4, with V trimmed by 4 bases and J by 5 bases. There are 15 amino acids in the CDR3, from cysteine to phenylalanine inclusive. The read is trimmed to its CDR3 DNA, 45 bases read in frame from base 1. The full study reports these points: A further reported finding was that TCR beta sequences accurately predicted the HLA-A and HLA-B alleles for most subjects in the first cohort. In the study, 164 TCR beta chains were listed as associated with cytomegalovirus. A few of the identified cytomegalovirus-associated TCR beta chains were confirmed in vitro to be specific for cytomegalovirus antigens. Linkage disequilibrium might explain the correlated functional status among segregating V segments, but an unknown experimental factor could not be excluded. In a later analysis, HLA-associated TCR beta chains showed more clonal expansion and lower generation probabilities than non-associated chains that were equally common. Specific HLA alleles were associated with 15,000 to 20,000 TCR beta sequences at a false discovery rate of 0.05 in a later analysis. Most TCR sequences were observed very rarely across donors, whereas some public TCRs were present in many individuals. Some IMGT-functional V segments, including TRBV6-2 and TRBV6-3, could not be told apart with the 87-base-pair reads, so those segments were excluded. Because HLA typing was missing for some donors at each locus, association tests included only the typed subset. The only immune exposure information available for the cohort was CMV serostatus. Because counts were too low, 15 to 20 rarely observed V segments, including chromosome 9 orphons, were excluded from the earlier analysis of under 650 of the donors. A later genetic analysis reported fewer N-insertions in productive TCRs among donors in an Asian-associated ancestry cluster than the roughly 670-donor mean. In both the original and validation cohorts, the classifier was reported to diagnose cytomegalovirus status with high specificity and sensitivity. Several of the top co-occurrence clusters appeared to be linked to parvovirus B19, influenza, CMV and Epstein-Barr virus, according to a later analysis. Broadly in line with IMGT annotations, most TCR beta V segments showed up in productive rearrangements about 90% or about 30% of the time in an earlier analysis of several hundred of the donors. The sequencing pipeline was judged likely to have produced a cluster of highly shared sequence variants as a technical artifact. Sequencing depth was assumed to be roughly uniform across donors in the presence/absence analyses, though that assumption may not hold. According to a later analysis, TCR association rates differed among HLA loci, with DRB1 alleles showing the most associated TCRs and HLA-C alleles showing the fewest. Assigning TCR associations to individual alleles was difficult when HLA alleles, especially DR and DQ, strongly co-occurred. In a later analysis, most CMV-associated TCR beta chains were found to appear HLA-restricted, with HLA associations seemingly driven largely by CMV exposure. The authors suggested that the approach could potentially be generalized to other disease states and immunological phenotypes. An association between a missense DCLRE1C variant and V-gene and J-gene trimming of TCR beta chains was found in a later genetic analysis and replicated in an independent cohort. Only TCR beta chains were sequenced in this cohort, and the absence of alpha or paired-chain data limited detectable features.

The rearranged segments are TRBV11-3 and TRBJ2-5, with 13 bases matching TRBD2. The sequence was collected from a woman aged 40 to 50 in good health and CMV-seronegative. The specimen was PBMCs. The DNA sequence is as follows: TGTGCCAGCAGCTGGACTAGCGGGGGAGTTGAGACCCAGTACTTC. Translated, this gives CASSWTSGGVETQYF.